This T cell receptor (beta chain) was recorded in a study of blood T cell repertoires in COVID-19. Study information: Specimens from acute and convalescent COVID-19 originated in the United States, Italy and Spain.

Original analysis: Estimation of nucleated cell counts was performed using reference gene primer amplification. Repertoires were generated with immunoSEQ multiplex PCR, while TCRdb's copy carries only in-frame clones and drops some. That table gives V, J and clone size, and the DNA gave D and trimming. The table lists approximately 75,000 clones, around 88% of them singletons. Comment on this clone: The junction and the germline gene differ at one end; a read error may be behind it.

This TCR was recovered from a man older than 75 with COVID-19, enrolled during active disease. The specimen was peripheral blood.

DNA for the CDR3: TGTGCCAGCAGTTTAGACGTCGGGCCCCAGCATTTT. Its translation: CASSLDVGPQHF. This sequence joins TRBV7-2 and TRBJ1-5; D uncertain. Germline CDR1 is SGHTA and CDR2 is FQGNSA. This CDR3 is 12 amino acids long.